This T cell receptor (beta chain) was sequenced in a study of early T cells in non-severe SARS-CoV-2 infection. Study background: Bulk RNA taken from unsorted whole blood was sequenced, leaving chains unpaired.

General study findings and limits: Matches to VDJdb favored anti-spike CD8 responses and missed private and CD4 specificities.

Researchers tagged individual cDNA molecules with unique molecular identifiers. TCRdb re-called the 5' RACE reads with MiXCR, one entry per CDR3 protein. The sample yields tens of thousands of distinct CDR3 sequences, 12% seen once. With regard to this clonotype: What it binds is not known.

V was pared by 0 bases and J by 5 bases, with 9 bases between. The germline gives CDR1 MNHNY, CDR2 SVGAGI (reference sequence). The CDR3 runs to 14 residues. V usage is TRBV6-6 and J usage is TRBJ2-3, with D perhaps matching TRBD1 (5 bases). The source material was whole blood, sampled at baseline. The TCR originated in an adult who was a healthcare worker with PCR-confirmed SARS-CoV-2 infection or an uninfected control (not recorded which). This chain's CDR3 is CASSYSAGLDTQYF. In nucleotides, the CDR3 is TGTGCCAGCAGTTACTCGGCAGGGTTAGATACGCAGTATTTT.